This T cell receptor (beta chain) is drawn from a study of T cells in Graves' hyperthyroidism and ophthalmopathy. Patients having uncontrolled infection, another autoimmune disease, pregnancy or lactation were not included. Regions amplified from RNA transcripts were the TCR beta CDR3 regions. Initially, a first-round RT-PCR of the TCR CDR3 employed the HTBI primer set. TCRdb processed the multiplex PCR reads anew with MiXCR; each CDR3 protein has one entry. Of around 580,000 distinct CDR3 sequences in the sample, about half were seen once. CDR3 length: 15 residues. The V gene's germline CDR1 is KGHDR and CDR2 SFDVKD. Trimming at V came to 2 bases and at J to 1 base, leaving 2 bases not matched to a gene.

The receptor comes from a woman aged 18-35 years with Graves' hyperthyroidism. Material: peripheral blood or thyroid tissue (not recorded which). This chain uses TRBV24-1 with TRBJ2-5; 8 nucleotides line up with TRBD1. The CDR3 coding sequence is TGTGCCACCAGTGATTGGGGACAGGCCCAAGAGACCCAGTACTTC. It is translated as CATSDWGQAQETQYF.